Shown below are 2 T cell receptor beta chains from a single sample sequenced in a study of blood T cell repertoires in COVID-19. Using immunoSEQ multiplex PCR, the repertoire was profiled, and TCRdb retains in-frame clones only, with some absent. The repertoire holds over 200,000 clones, with about four fifths as singletons. Sample: peripheral blood. These receptors were obtained from a man aged 45 to 65 with active or convalescent COVID-19.

The CDR3 DNA is TGTGCCAGCAGCTTAGAAGAGGGAGATAGTGATGGCTACACCTTC. Its protein is CASSLEEGDSDGYTF. The J gene is TRBJ1-2, the V gene TRBV7-9; D gene uncertain. Germline values: CDR1 SEHNR, CDR2 FQNEAQ (reference sequence). V lost 1 base to trimming and J lost 6 bases, with 15 bases between them. This CDR3 has 15 residues.

This rearrangement joins TRBV4-1 to TRBJ1-5; D is undetermined. The CDR3 is 13 amino acids. The V end lost 2 bases, the J end lost 12 bases, and 14 bases lay between the germline ends. Germline V gene sequence: CDR1 MGHRA, CDR2 YSYEKL. CDR3 in DNA: TGCGCCAGCAGCCAAAACGACGGACTAATCCAGCATTTT. It translates to CASSQNDGLIQHF.